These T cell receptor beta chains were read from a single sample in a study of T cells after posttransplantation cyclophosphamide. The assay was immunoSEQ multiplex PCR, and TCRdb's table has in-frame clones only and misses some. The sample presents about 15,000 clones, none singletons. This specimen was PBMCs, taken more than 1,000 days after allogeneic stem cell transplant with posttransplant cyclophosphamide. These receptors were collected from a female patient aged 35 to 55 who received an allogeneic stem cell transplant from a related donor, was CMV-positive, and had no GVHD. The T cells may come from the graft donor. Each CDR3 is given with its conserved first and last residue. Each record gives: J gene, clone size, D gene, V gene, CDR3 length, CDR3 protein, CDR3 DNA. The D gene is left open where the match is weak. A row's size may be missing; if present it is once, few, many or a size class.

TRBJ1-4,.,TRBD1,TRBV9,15,CASSVGDSRDEKLFF,TGTGCCAGCAGCGTAGGGGACAGTCGAGATGAAAAACTGTTTTTT
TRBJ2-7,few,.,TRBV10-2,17,CASSESPSGQLSYEQYF,TGCGCCAGCAGTGAGTCACCCAGTGGGCAACTCTCCTACGAGCAGTACTTC
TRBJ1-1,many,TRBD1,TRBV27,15,CASTFIKAGQVEAFF,TGTGCCAGCACGTTTATTAAGGCAGGACAGGTTGAAGCTTTCTTT
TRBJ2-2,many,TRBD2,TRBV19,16,CASSRQLAGDTGELFF,TGTGCCAGTAGTAGGCAACTAGCGGGAGACACCGGGGAGCTGTTTTTT
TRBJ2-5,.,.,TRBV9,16,CASSRLGEGQQETQYF,TGTGCCAGCAGCCGCTTGGGGGAGGGACAACAAGAGACCCAGTACTTC
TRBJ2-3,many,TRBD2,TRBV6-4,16,CASSDTSGGYTDTQYF,TGTGCCAGCAGTGACACTAGCGGGGGATACACAGATACGCAGTATTTT
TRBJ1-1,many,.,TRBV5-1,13,CASSPHLNTEAFF,TGCGCCAGCAGCCCTCACTTGAACACTGAAGCTTTCTTT
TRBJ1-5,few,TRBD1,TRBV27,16,CASRKSTGAINQPQHF,TGTGCCAGCAGGAAATCTACAGGGGCGATCAATCAGCCCCAGCATTTT
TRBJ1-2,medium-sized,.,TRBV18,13,CASSPERVYGYTF,TGTGCCAGCTCACCCGAGCGGGTCTATGGCTACACCTTC